The 2 T cell receptor beta chains listed next were all sequenced from one sample in a study of T-cell memory formation after mild COVID-19. MiXCR, run by TCRdb on the 5' RACE reads, gives a single entry per CDR3 protein. The table records over 300,000 distinct CDR3 sequences, less than 25% of them present only once. Sequencing input: PBMCs or a T cell subset sorted from them (not recorded which). These TCRs come from a man younger than 30 who had mild COVID-19 (a few samples of this study predate the infection). Cell type and time point are not known.

V is TRBV7-2 and J is TRBJ1-1; D gene uncertain. CDR3 size: 14 residues. CDR1 and CDR2 from the germline V gene are SGHTA and FQGNSA. The V end was cut by 2 bases, the J end by 3 bases, with 10 bases between. CDR3 sequence (DNA): TGTGCCAGCAGCTTAAGGAGAAAGGACACTGAAGCTTTCTTT. Protein product: CASSLRRKDTEAFF.

Comment on this clonotype: A junction end diverges from the germline sequence, so it may reflect a read error. CDR3 in amino acids: CDSTSGGNYGYTF. In DNA form, the CDR3 reads TGTGACAGCACGAGCGGGGGTAACTATGGCTACACCTTC. The chain is built from TRBV9 and TRBJ1-2; D might be TRBD1 (5 bases). This CDR3 has 13 amino acids. Germline lookup yields CDR1 SGDLS and CDR2 YYNGEE.